This T cell receptor (beta chain) was sequenced during a study of T cell repertoires in cytomegalovirus infection. In the study overall: In public TCR beta signatures, there were indications of both CMV infection and matching HLA type. The study, taken as a whole, reports: Clonotypes of TCR beta that were HLA-C-restricted and CMV-specific dominated the ex vivo response. Cumulative frequency of public TCR beta families picked out carriers of CMV plus the relevant HLA.

CDR3 length: 13 residues. The germline CDR1 and CDR2 sequences are SNHLY and FYNNEI. V dropped 6 bases and J dropped 3 bases, with 10 bases sitting between them. TCRdb ran MiXCR on the reads and lists one entry per CDR3 protein. The sample records approximately 250,000 distinct CDR3 sequences, around 6.2% being singletons. This clonotype was detected many times. What it binds is unknown. The receptor was derived from a human donor in good health (CMV status not recorded). Some clones in this sample may be carry-over from other donors' samples. Sequences were obtained from PBMCs. V is TRBV2 and J is TRBJ2-3; tentatively, D is TRBD2 (5 bases). Here the CDR3 DNA reads TGTGCCAGCAGGGCAGGACTGACAGATACGCAGTATTTT. Translation: CASRAGLTDTQYF.